This T cell receptor (beta chain) was sequenced during a study of shared clonotypes between healthy human individuals. Naive-designated CD8 cells lacked CD45RO, were positively enriched for CCR7, and omitted terminally differentiated effector memory CD45RA+ cells. This table comes from immunoSEQ multiplex PCR, and its TCRdb copy is limited to in-frame clones, with some not included. The sample has under 2,000,000 clones, approximately 95% seen once. Trimming stripped 3 bases from V and 2 bases from J, with 9 bases between. The germline CDR1 and CDR2 sequences are MNHNS and SASEGT. This CDR3 contains 14 residues.

The receptor's source is a man younger than 30 in good health. The V gene is TRBV6-1, the J gene TRBJ2-3; D is possibly TRBD2 (5 bases). Sequences were obtained from naive CD8+ T cells sorted from blood. The CDR3 spells CASSETGDTDTQYF. CDR3 sequence (DNA): TGTGCCAGCAGTGAGACCGGGGACACAGATACGCAGTATTTT.